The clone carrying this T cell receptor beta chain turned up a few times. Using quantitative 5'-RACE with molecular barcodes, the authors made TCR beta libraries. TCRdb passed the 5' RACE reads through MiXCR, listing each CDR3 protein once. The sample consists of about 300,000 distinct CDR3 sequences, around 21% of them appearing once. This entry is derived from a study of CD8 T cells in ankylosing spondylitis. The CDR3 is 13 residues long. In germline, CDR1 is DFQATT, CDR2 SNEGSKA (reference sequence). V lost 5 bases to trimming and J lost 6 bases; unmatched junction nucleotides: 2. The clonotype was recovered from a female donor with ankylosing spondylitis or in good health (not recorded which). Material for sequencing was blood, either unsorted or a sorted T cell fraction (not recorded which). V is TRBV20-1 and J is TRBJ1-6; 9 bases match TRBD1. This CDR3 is CSAEDRGNSPLHF. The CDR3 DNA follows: TGCAGTGCTGAGGACAGGGGTAATTCACCCCTCCACTTT.